A selection of T cell receptor beta chains follows, all from one sample in a study of blood T cell repertoires in COVID-19. Measured with immunoSEQ multiplex PCR; TCRdb has only the in-frame clones, and not every one. The sample consists of 110,000 or so clones, 80% to 90% of them appearing once. Sequencing was performed on peripheral blood. Receptors originate from a human donor in a cohort sampled during active COVID-19. CDR3s leave out the opening cysteine and the closing phenylalanine or tryptophan. Size is stated for part of the rows, as once, few or many counts, or as a class when the clone is expanded.

TRBV5-6,few,ASTRQRNNQPQH
TRBV7-6,NA,ASSFGQGPSYNSPLH
TRBV19,NA,ASSIGGNWNTEAF
TRBV11-2,NA,ASSVTSGGPYEQY
TRBV5-1,NA,ASSPSSVAGDPSNEQF
TRBV7-2,NA,ASSLLGGKSGELF
TRBV4-1,NA,ASSQGQGWNEQF
TRBV24-1,NA,ATSDFRQGFEQY
TRBV7-2,NA,ASSTTGYQETQY
TRBV2,NA,ASSEWRTASNQPQH
TRBV7-2,NA,ASSSTGTSGGVLDTQY
TRBV6-5,NA,ASSYFGGAGTDTQY
TRBV7-8,NA,ASSANRDPYNEQF
TRBV6-5,NA,ASSSAGLGNTEAF
TRBV6-5,NA,ASQGLVNEKLF
TRBV6-2/TRBV6-3,NA,ASSPTGWSSNIQY
TRBV6-5,NA,ASSYSRWSSYNEQF
TRBV12-3/TRBV12-4,NA,ASSLGEADTQY
TRBV7-9,once,ASASISGSRYNEQF
TRBV3-1/TRBV3-2,once,ASSHRGPNYGYT